The 9 T cell receptor beta chains below come from one sample, sequenced in a study of cytomegalovirus exposure and HLA in healthy donors. In the PCR, 60 Vbeta and 13 Jbeta primers were used. Sequenced by immunoSEQ multiplex PCR; TCRdb stores in-frame clones only, minus some. There are 250,000 or so clones in the sample; around 90% occur only once, and about 1.7% lies in the top ten. Sequencing input: PBMCs. The receptors stem from a girl aged 2 to 9 in good health and CMV-seronegative.

The chain couples TRBV30 to TRBJ2-5, with 10 bases that match TRBD2. V gave up 5 bases and J gave up 0 bases; unmatched junction bases: 3. This CDR3 is built from 14 residues. Germline CDR1 reads GTSNPN; CDR2 reads SVGIG (reference sequence). The CDR3 DNA reads as TGTGCCTGGGAAGCGGGGGGGAACCAAGAGACCCAGTACTTC. Translating gives CAWEAGGNQETQYF.

The chain combines TRBV5-4 with TRBJ2-7, with a tentative D call TRBD2 (5 bases). Germline V gene sequence: CDR1 SGHNT, CDR2 YYREEE (reference sequence). V was clipped by 0 bases and J by 4 bases, with 11 bases between them. The CDR3 is made up of 14 amino acids. The DNA of the CDR3 is TGTGCCAGCAGCTTGGAGGACTCCTCGTACGAGCAGTACTTC. Residues: CASSLEDSSYEQYF.

This CDR3 is CASSERRLQDTQYF. The CDR3 DNA is TGTGCCAGCAGCGAACGACGACTGCAAGATACGCAGTATTTT. This chain uses TRBV7-2 with TRBJ2-3, with D unresolved. This CDR3 is built from 14 residues. V gave up 5 bases and J gave up 5 bases, with 14 bases separating them. CDR1 SGHTA and CDR2 FQGNSA come from the germline V gene.

The CDR3 nucleotides read TGTGCCAGCAGCCACTCCCCTGCGCCTAATGAAAAACTGTTTTTT. This gives the protein CASSHSPAPNEKLFF. This chain connects TRBV11-2 to TRBJ1-4; D gene unclear. V was pared by 5 bases and J by 3 bases, with 13 bases between. Germline V lookup: CDR1 SGHAT, CDR2 FQNNGV. This CDR3 has 15 amino acids.

The chain's CDR3 is CAWSKALTSGDSTDTQYF. In nucleotides, the CDR3 is TGTGCCTGGAGTAAGGCCCTGACTAGCGGGGACAGCACAGATACGCAGTATTTT. V gene TRBV30 combines with J gene TRBJ2-3; TRBD2 matches at 11 bases. The ends lost 2 bases at V and 0 bases at J; junction bases unmatched: 10. The CDR3 loop spans 18 amino acids. Germline lookup yields CDR1 GTSNPN and CDR2 SVGIG (reference sequence).

The J gene is TRBJ1-4, the V gene TRBV6-5, with 7 bases aligning to TRBD1. The germline V gene encodes CDR1 MNHEY and CDR2 SVGAGI. CDR3 length equals 14 residues. V dropped 5 bases and J dropped 8; count of bases not matched to a gene: 8. CDR3: CASSDTGVLEKLFF. The CDR3 DNA reads TGTGCCAGCAGTGACACAGGGGTACTGGAAAAACTGTTTTTT.

This chain uses TRBV9 with TRBJ2-7; 11 nucleotides line up with TRBD1. Trimming took 3 bases from V and 5 from J; bases not matched to a gene: 7. In germline, CDR1 is SGDLS, CDR2 YYNGEE. This CDR3 is built from 15 residues. The CDR3 coding sequence is TGTGCCAGCAGCGCCCGGACAGGGGGCGTCGACGAGCAGTACTTC. Translating gives CASSARTGGVDEQYF. The complete variable domain, with remaining parts taken from reference TRBV9 and TRBJ2-7, reads DSGVTQTPKHLITATGQRVTLRCSPRSGDLSVYWYQQSLDQGLQFLIQYYNGEERAKGNILERFSAQQFPDLHSELNLSSLELGDSALYFCASSARTGGVDEQYFGPGTRLTVT.

The V call is TRBV29-1, the J call TRBJ2-7, with D possibly being TRBD2 (6 bases). This CDR3 contains 14 residues. V was clipped by 3 bases and J by 3 bases, with 15 bases between them. CDR1 and CDR2 from the germline V gene are SQVTM and ANQGSEA. CDR3 region: CSVEAGPISYEQYF. For the CDR3, the DNA is TGCAGCGTTGAGGCGGGACCGATAAGCTACGAGCAGTACTTC.

V is TRBV7-9 and J is TRBJ2-2; 7 nucleotides match TRBD2. With 5 bases clipped from V and 8 bases from J, the junction kept 11 bases outside the gene matches. CDR3 length equals 15 residues. The germline gives CDR1 SEHNR, CDR2 FQNEAQ (reference sequence). CDR3 in amino acids: CASSPSIRLAGELFF. For the CDR3, the DNA is TGTGCCAGCAGCCCATCAATCCGACTAGCAGGGGAGCTGTTTTTT.